This T cell receptor (beta chain) was recovered during a study of blood T cell repertoires in COVID-19 (dated by TCRdb to 2019 to 2021). In terms of the full investigation: Samples covering the acute and convalescent phases of COVID-19 were provided by collaborators in the United States, Italy and Spain. Samples came from the ongoing ImmuneRACE study (first 160 participants) plus 1,254 subjects from 6 global collaborators. The repertoires were released in a freely available public database meant as a resource for research on the immune response to SARS-CoV-2. Where HLA class I and class II types were available, the types were taken from metadata supplied by the sample provider, not from assay-based typing. Deeply sampled blood TCRbeta repertoires from subjects exposed to, actively infected with, or recovered from COVID-19 were included in the dataset. A de-identified subject ID, COVID-19 status, age in years and sex were almost always included in the sample metadata. The prospective study material was composed of cDNA or gDNA derived from T cells, B-cell-depleted T cells, or PBMCs. Broader findings and caveats from the paper: The quantity of clinical and demographic metadata differed by source and by participant and was supplied without curation.

One collaborating source in Seattle enrolled patients during active infection and followed them longitudinally through the course of disease. Whole blood was collected in K2EDTA tubes by collaborating institutions according to the institutions' own protocols. Collaborator samples were shipped for TCRbeta analysis as frozen whole blood, isolated PBMCs, or DNA extracted from either sample type. On this clone itself: This receptor's antigen is unknown. No clone much larger than this one lies a single base away; base qualities are absent.

TCRbeta CDR3 regions were amplified from genomic DNA using the immunoSEQ Assay, a bias-controlled multiplex PCR. The published analysis was carried out like this. The number of nucleated cells in each sample was estimated from the amplification of reference gene primers within the assay. To quantify the absolute abundance of each unique TCRbeta CDR3 rearrangement, sequence reads were collapsed and filtered. For each sample, productive Simpson clonality was calculated as the square root of Simpson's diversity index over productive rearrangements. Sourced from immuneACCESS, this table was stored by TCRdb with only in-frame sequences that have V and J called. A share of the clones is absent; for the studies checked, an unresolved V gene accounts for under half, and the remainder has no known explanation. D and trimming were read from the DNA, whereas the V and J calls and clone size are those reported in that table. The sample yields around 60,000 clones; 72% were counted once. The leading ten clones occupy around 4.8% of the sample.

The sequenced sample was peripheral blood. This receptor was taken from a woman aged 70 to 79 with COVID-19, enrolled during active disease.

The CDR3 in this case is CASSLQGAWNEKLFF. At the DNA level, the sequence is TGTGCCAGCAGCTTACAGGGGGCATGGAATGAAAAACTGTTTTTT. The chain was built from TRBV11-3 and TRBJ1-4; 8 central bases correspond to TRBD1. V ends up 2 bases short and J 5 bases short, with an unmatched junction base count of 4. Sequences SGHNT (CDR1) and YENEEA (CDR2) are obtained from the germline V gene. Its CDR3 holds 15 amino acids, cysteine through phenylalanine. Here the CDR3 DNA is all that survives: 45 bases in frame from base 1.